Below are 10 T cell receptor beta chains sequenced from a single sample in a study of blood T cell repertoires in COVID-19 (dated by TCRdb to the early 2020s). Library preparation used the immunoSEQ multiplex PCR assay. This is the immuneACCESS table as TCRdb keeps it, with only in-frame sequences that have V and J called. A part of the clones is gone; compared with another copy, unresolved V genes explain less than half, and the rest is unexplained. Within this sample are approximately 300,000 clones, with around 90% of them counted one time only. The top ten clonotypes cover 2.6% of the sample. The sample consisted of PBMCs or T cells enriched from blood (not recorded which). The receptors come from a man in his 60s who had recovered from COVID-19.

The chain links TRBV5-5 to TRBJ1-4, with TRBD1 matching over 10 bases. J gave up 4 bases and V 4 bases, and 4 bases lay outside the gene matches. CDR1 and CDR2 (germline): SGHKS, YYEKEE (reference sequence). CDR3 length equals 15 residues. CDR3 amino acids: CASSTGQGGNEKLFF. For the CDR3, the DNA is TGTGCCAGCAGCACCGGACAGGGGGGTAATGAAAAACTGTTTTTT.

V is TRBV5-8 and J is TRBJ2-5; TRBD2 aligns across 8 bases. The CDR3 is made up of 14 amino acids. The germline CDR1 and CDR2 sequences are SGHTS and YDEGEE. Trimming cost V 3 bases and J 3 bases; bases outside gene matches: 4. This CDR3 is CASSSLAGEETQYF. The CDR3 region has the DNA TGTGCCAGCAGCTCTCTAGCGGGTGAAGAGACCCAGTACTTC.

The chain recombines TRBV3-1 (or the pseudogene TRBV3-2) with TRBJ1-6, with D possibly TRBD1 on 6 matching bases. Trimming shortened V by 0 bases and J by 9 bases, and 15 bases separated the two germline ends. Germline assignment: CDR1 LGHDT and CDR2 YNNKEL (reference sequence). CDR3 length: 16 residues. Here the CDR3 DNA reads TGTGCCAGCAGCCAAGATCGGACAGCCCGGATTTCACCCCTCCACTTT. It translates to CASSQDRTARISPLHF.

J is TRBJ2-7 and V is TRBV29-1; 7 positions agree with TRBD1. The V segment lost 5 bases and the J segment 3 bases; nucleotides outside the gene matches: 4. This CDR3 spans 12 amino acids. Germline V CDR1 and CDR2: SQVTM, ANQGSEA. The CDR3 DNA reads TGCAGCGTTAGAACAGGGGACTACGAGCAGTACTTC. Translating it yields CSVRTGDYEQYF.

The rearrangement uses TRBV6-1 and TRBJ1-2; a possible D gene is TRBD1 (6 bases). Germline CDR1 MNHNS, CDR2 SASEGT. This CDR3 region has 16 residues. V lost 1 base and J 5 bases, leaving 17 bases between the germline ends. This CDR3 reads CASSEGGRGARYGYTF. In nucleotides, the CDR3 is TGTGCCAGCAGTGAAGGCGGCAGGGGAGCGAGGTATGGCTACACCTTC.

This chain links TRBV5-1 with TRBJ1-1; 7 nucleotides agree with TRBD1. This CDR3 contains 16 residues. Germline CDR1 is SGHRS and CDR2 is YFSETQ. Trimming took 3 bases from V and 4 from J; bases not matched to a gene: 12. The CDR3 sequence is CASSWDGQATGTEAFF. DNA of the CDR3: TGCGCCAGCAGCTGGGACGGACAGGCCACGGGCACTGAAGCTTTCTTT. Full variable domain (rest looked up from reference TRBV5-1 and TRBJ1-1): KAGVTQTPRYLIKTRGQQVTLSCSPISGHRSVSWYQQTPGQGLQFLFEYFSETQRNKGNFPGRFSGRQFSNSRSEMNVSTLELGDSALYLCASSWDGQATGTEAFFGQGTRLTVV.

The V gene is TRBV4-3, the J gene TRBJ1-4, with 12 bases lining up with TRBD1. This CDR3 is 18 amino acids long. Trimming cost V 4 bases and J 7 bases; bases outside gene matches: 13. Germline values: CDR1 LGHNA, CDR2 YSLEER. CDR3 nucleotides: TGCGCCAGCAGCCGCCTCCTGCTGGGACAGGGGGCGGGTGAAAAACTGTTTTTT. The encoded protein is CASSRLLLGQGAGEKLFF.

The V gene is TRBV19, the J gene TRBJ1-1, with TRBD1 identical over 11 bases. CDR1 LNHDA and CDR2 SQIVND come from the germline V gene (reference sequence). This CDR3 has 16 amino acids. The J segment lost 6 bases and the V segment lost 3 bases, leaving 9 bases of the junction unmatched. The CDR3 DNA reads TGTGCCAGTAGTATCCGGACAGGGGGCGGGATGGCTGAAGCTTTCTTT. Amino acids: CASSIRTGGGMAEAFF.

The chain links TRBV27 to TRBJ2-1; perhaps TRBD2 as D (5 bases). CDR1 is MNHEY, CDR2 SMNVEV, per germline (reference sequence). The V gene lost 5 bases and the J gene lost 0 bases, with 14 bases spanning the gap. This CDR3 comprises 16 residues. The chain's CDR3 is CASSPWRASSYNEQFF. The CDR3 DNA reads TGTGCCAGCAGTCCGTGGCGGGCCAGCTCCTACAATGAGCAGTTCTTC.

This rearrangement joins TRBV27 to TRBJ1-2; 10 positions match TRBD1. The length of the CDR3 is 15 residues. Per the germline V gene, CDR1 is MNHEY and CDR2 is SMNVEV (reference sequence). V was clipped by 4 bases and J by 2 bases; unmatched bases: 4. The CDR3 spells CASSSRGQGNYGYTF. Here the CDR3 DNA reads TGTGCCAGCAGTTCACGGGGACAGGGGAACTATGGCTACACCTTC.